These 17 T cell receptor beta chains were sequenced from one sample in a study of blood T cells in healthy people across ages. The authors ran a second PCR of about 7 to 12 cycles using a sample-barcoded 5' primer and a J-beta primer mix. TCRdb redid the calling of the 5' RACE reads with MiXCR, one entry per CDR3 protein. Of over 600,000 distinct CDR3 sequences in the sample, around 20% were seen once. Source material: blood. The receptors shown here come from a man aged 70 or older in good health.

In its sample, this clonotype was seen a few times. V usage is TRBV7-2 and J usage is TRBJ2-3, with D perhaps matching TRBD2 (6 bases). V gave up 0 bases and J gave up 5 bases, with 15 bases separating them. The CDR3 has 16 residues. Germline V CDR1 and CDR2: SGHTA, FQGNSA. For the CDR3, the DNA is TGTGCCAGCAGCTTAGCCCCAGCGACGGGAGTAGATACGCAGTATTTT. Protein: CASSLAPATGVDTQYF.

This clonotype was counted only a few times. The chain combines TRBV5-1 with TRBJ2-3; 9 nucleotides match TRBD1. Per germline, CDR1 SGHRS and CDR2 YFSETQ. The J segment lost 4 bases and the V segment lost 4 bases, leaving 13 bases of the junction unmatched. This CDR3 has 17 residues. The CDR3 DNA reads TGCGCCAGCAGCACGGGACAGGGAGGCCTTCGTCCAGATACGCAGTATTTT. Translating gives CASSTGQGGLRPDTQYF.

This clonotype was observed a few times. A much larger clone differs by one base, so this may be a read error. No conserved phenylalanine or tryptophan is present at the end of the CDR3, so a read error is the likely explanation. The V call is TRBV9, the J call TRBJ2-5; 8 bases match TRBD2. The DNA end lines up better with TRBJ2-7; the J call may be wrong. Germline assignment: CDR1 SGDLS and CDR2 YYNGEE. The CDR3 extends over 14 amino acids. CDR3 coding DNA: TGTGCCAGCAGCCTAGCGGGCACGGGCTACGAGCAGTACCTC. It translates to CASSLAGTGYEQYL.

The V gene is TRBV4-2, the J gene TRBJ2-6; unclear D gene. Germline loops: CDR1 LGHNA, CDR2 YNFKEQ. Deletions cut 1 base from V and 1 base from J, with 11 bases between. The CDR3 covers 17 residues. The DNA for the CDR3 is TGTGCCAGCAGCCAAGGGGAATTAATGTCTGGGGCCAACGTCCTGACTTTC. Translated, it gives CASSQGELMSGANVLTF.

The genes are TRBV7-2 and TRBJ2-1; TRBD2 is a possible D gene (5 bases). The CDR3 consists of 14 residues. Germline CDR1 is SGHTA and CDR2 is FQGNSA. V lost 2 bases and J 5 bases, leaving 10 bases between the germline ends. The CDR3 region is CASSLWVGDNEQFF. The CDR3, as DNA: TGTGCCAGCAGCTTATGGGTCGGGGACAATGAGCAGTTCTTC.

The chain joins TRBV5-1 to TRBJ2-4; tentative D call: TRBD1 (6 bases). V was trimmed by 4 bases and J by 0 bases, leaving 14 bases between them. The CDR3 consists of 16 residues. Germline CDR1 SGHRS, CDR2 YFSETQ. CDR3 in amino acids: CASSRTASLAKNIQYF. The DNA for the CDR3 is TGCGCCAGCAGCCGGACAGCAAGTTTAGCCAAAAACATTCAGTACTTC. Combining the CDR3 with reference TRBV5-1 and TRBJ2-4 gives the whole variable domain KAGVTQTPRYLIKTRGQQVTLSCSPISGHRSVSWYQQTPGQGLQFLFEYFSETQRNKGNFPGRFSGRQFSNSRSEMNVSTLELGDSALYLCASSRTASLAKNIQYFGAGTRLSVL.

This clonotype was observed a handful of times. The chain has TRBV19 and TRBJ1-5, with D perhaps matching TRBD1 (5 bases). CDR1 and CDR2 (germline): LNHDA, SQIVND (reference sequence). The CDR3 contains 13 residues. The V end was cut by 10 bases, the J end by 3 bases, with 13 bases between. In DNA, the CDR3 is TGTGCCACGACTCGACAGAACAATCAGCCCCAGCATTTT. Protein: CATTRQNNQPQHF. The variable domain in full, with the rest retrieved from reference TRBV19 and TRBJ1-5, is DGGITQSPKYLFRKEGQNVTLSCEQNLNHDAMYWYRQDPGQGLRLIYYSQIVNDFQKGDIAEGYSVSREKKESFPLTVTSAQKNPTAFYLCATTRQNNQPQHFGDGTRLSIL.

The chain couples TRBV6-5 to TRBJ2-5, with D maybe TRBD2 (6 bases). This CDR3 region has 15 residues. V was pared by 0 bases and J by 5 bases, with 13 bases between. The germline V gene has CDR1 MNHEY and CDR2 SVGAGI. The CDR3 bases are TGTGCCAGCAGTTACTCTAGCGGCTGGGGGGAGACCCAGTACTTC. It codes for CASSYSSGWGETQYF.

On this clonotype: Mismatch with germline at one junction end may stem from a read error. This chain uses TRBV12-3 or TRBV12-4 with TRBJ2-2; 7 positions match TRBD2. The CDR3 contains 14 residues. The CDR3 loop reads CASSIAGNTGELFF. The CDR3, as DNA: TGTGCCAGCAGTATAGCGGGGAACACCGGGGAGCTGTTTTTT.

This clonotype was counted a few times. The chain is built from TRBV7-6 and TRBJ2-5; a possible D gene is TRBD2 (5 bases). The tail of the sequence fits TRBJ2-1 better, so the J call may be wrong. Germline V gene sequence: CDR1 SGHVS, CDR2 FNYEAQ. The CDR3 consists of 17 residues. The CDR3 loop reads CASSFFASRRQYNEQFF. CDR3 coding DNA: TGTGCCAGCAGCTTTTTTGCAAGCAGGAGGCAATACAATGAGCAGTTCTTC.

The chain has TRBV27 and TRBJ2-7; TRBD1 might be the D (5 bases). The CDR3 is made up of 15 amino acids. CDR1 is MNHEY, CDR2 SMNVEV, per germline (reference sequence). Trimming removed 8 bases from V and 4 bases from J, with 21 bases in between. The chain's CDR3 is CASGLKETAFYEQYF. The CDR3 DNA reads TGTGCCAGCGGGTTAAAGGAGACAGCGTTTTACGAGCAGTACTTC.

This clonotype was counted between two and nine times. The chain links TRBV5-1 to TRBJ2-3; 7 bases are shared with TRBD1. Germline V gives CDR1 SGHRS, CDR2 YFSETQ. The trim removed 0 bases at V and 2 bases at J, leaving 3 bases unmatched. This CDR3 contains 15 residues. The CDR3 nucleotides read TGCGCCAGCAGCTTGGTGGGACAGATCACAGATACGCAGTATTTT. Protein product: CASSLVGQITDTQYF.

Only a few counts were recorded for this clonotype. A much larger clone differs from this one at a single base, so this may be a read error. This chain joins TRBV12-3 or TRBV12-4 and TRBJ2-4, with TRBD2 identical over 7 bases. This CDR3 is built from 14 residues. In nucleotides, the CDR3 is TGTGCCAGCAGTCCCTCCTCACTAGCGATGATGCCCCGCTTC. Its translation: CASSPSSLAMMPRF.

The chain links TRBV6-1 to TRBJ1-2; no reliable D call. Germline CDR1 MNHNS, CDR2 SASEGT. V dropped 6 bases and J dropped 0 bases, with 17 bases sitting between them. The CDR3 consists of 16 residues. CDR3: CASRTPGRAPNYGYTF. CDR3 coding DNA: TGTGCCAGCAGGACCCCGGGCAGAGCCCCTAACTATGGCTACACCTTC.

J is TRBJ1-1 and V is TRBV12-3 or TRBV12-4; 7 bases line up with TRBD1. The CDR3 runs to 11 residues. J lost 11 bases, V lost 7 bases, and 7 bases had no gene match. DNA of the CDR3: TGTGCCAGCACAGGGGGGTTAGCGGCTTTCTTT. Its translation: CASTGGLAAFF.

This clonotype was observed a handful of times. The CDR3 reads CASRSPTGELFF. The CDR3 DNA is TGTGCCAGCAGATCCCCCACCGGGGAGCTGTTTTTT. The chain is built from TRBV12-3 or TRBV12-4 and TRBJ2-2, with unresolved D. Trimming took 6 bases from V and 4 from J, leaving 6 bases between them. This CDR3 region has 12 residues.

This clonotype was seen at least ten times. The J gene is TRBJ1-1, the V gene TRBV7-6, with 7 bases lining up with TRBD1. CDR1 and CDR2 from the germline V gene are SGHVS and FNYEAQ. CDR3 length: 15 residues. V lost 0 bases and J lost 1; bases outside the gene matches: 2. In DNA, the CDR3 is TGTGCCAGCAGCTTAGCCAGACAGGGGAACACTGAAGCTTTCTTT. Its protein is CASSLARQGNTEAFF.